These T cell receptor beta chains were read from a single sample in a study of blood T cell repertoires in COVID-19. Libraries were prepared by immunoSEQ multiplex PCR; TCRdb keeps only in-frame clonotypes and omits some of them. The sample has about 240,000 clones, roughly four fifths seen once. The sequenced material came from peripheral blood. The source of these receptors is a man aged 45-65 years with acute or convalescent COVID-19. Both conserved end residues are part of each CDR3. The order of the fields is J gene, clone size, V gene, D gene, CDR3 protein, CDR3 DNA. A D gene is named only where the DNA matches it firmly. Clone size is not always given. Where it is, it says once, few, many or a class for expanded clones.

TRBJ2-2 - TRBV6-5 - CASSYGEGGTGELFF TGTGCCAGCAGTTACGGGGAGGGGGGAACCGGGGAGCTGTTTTTT
TRBJ1-4 - TRBV5-1 TRBD1 CASSLAEGTGSNEKLFF TGCGCCAGCAGCTTGGCAGAAGGGACAGGGTCTAATGAAAAACTGTTTTTT
TRBJ1-6 - TRBV27 - CASSFGQGNNSPLHF TGTGCCAGCAGTTTCGGCCAGGGGAATAATTCACCCCTCCACTTT
TRBJ2-7 - TRBV2 - CASSELQGLREQYF TGTGCCAGCAGTGAACTACAGGGCTTGAGGGAGCAGTACTTC
TRBJ2-2 - TRBV2 TRBD1 CASSWDRANTGELFF TGTGCCAGCAGTTGGGACAGGGCGAACACCGGGGAGCTGTTTTTT
TRBJ2-3 - TRBV28 - CASSLPSGGREPRTDTQYF TGTGCCAGCAGTTTACCTTCTGGGGGCAGGGAGCCCCGCACAGATACGCAGTATTTT
TRBJ2-7 - TRBV3-1/TRBV3-2 TRBD2 CASSQGADGLAGAYEQYF TGTGCCAGCAGCCAAGGGGCAGACGGACTAGCGGGAGCCTACGAGCAGTACTTC
TRBJ1-5 - TRBV6-5 - CASRPSGESNQPQHF TGTGCCAGCAGACCTTCAGGGGAGAGCAATCAGCCCCAGCATTTT
TRBJ1-2 - TRBV6-5 TRBD1 CASRGTGGHYGYTF TGTGCCAGCAGGGGGACAGGGGGCCACTATGGCTACACCTTC
TRBJ2-7 - TRBV13 - CASSLSEGTGTYEQYF TGTGCCAGCAGCTTATCCGAGGGGACTGGAACCTACGAGCAGTACTTC
TRBJ2-1 - TRBV10-2 - CASSESEGRGRNEQFF TGCGCCAGCAGTGAGTCCGAAGGCAGGGGGAGGAATGAGCAGTTCTTC
TRBJ1-1 few TRBV5-4 - CASSLTREREEAFF TGTGCCAGCAGCTTGACCAGGGAACGGGAGGAAGCTTTCTTT
TRBJ1-2 - TRBV11-3 - CASSPAGTTNYGYTF TGTGCCAGCAGCCCAGCAGGGACAACAAACTATGGCTACACCTTC
TRBJ2-7 few TRBV25-1 - CARERNEGDYEQYF TGTGCCAGAGAGAGGAACGAGGGGGACTACGAGCAGTACTTC
TRBJ1-5 - TRBV29-1 - CSVGSEASNQPQHF TGCAGCGTTGGCTCCGAAGCTAGCAATCAGCCCCAGCATTTT
TRBJ1-5 - TRBV28 - CASSPSTDYSNQPQHF TGTGCCAGCAGTCCTTCGACAGATTATAGCAATCAGCCCCAGCATTTT
TRBJ1-6 - TRBV11-3 - CASSLDQTSPSRSPLHF TGTGCCAGCAGCTTAGATCAAACGTCCCCGAGCCGTTCACCCCTCCACTTT
TRBJ1-1 - TRBV5-1 - CASSVGRITEAFF TGCGCCAGCAGTGTGGGCAGGATCACTGAAGCTTTCTTT
TRBJ2-1 - TRBV9 TRBD1 CASSDHRGVTTNEQFF TGTGCCAGCAGCGATCACAGGGGGGTGACTACGAATGAGCAGTTCTTC
TRBJ2-3 - TRBV6-1 TRBD1 CASSDSPGQGTDTQYF TGTGCCAGCAGTGACAGCCCGGGACAGGGCACAGATACGCAGTATTTT
TRBJ2-6 - TRBV4-1 TRBD2 CASSQAGGPGANVLTF TGCGCCAGCAGCCAAGCGGGGGGGCCTGGGGCCAACGTCCTGACTTTC
TRBJ1-2 - TRBV7-2 TRBD1 CASSLGQGYHYGYTF TGTGCCAGCAGCTTAGGACAGGGGTATCACTATGGCTACACCTTC
TRBJ2-7 - TRBV10-1 - CASKNKGERSYEQYF TGCGCCAGCAAAAATAAGGGGGAGAGGTCCTACGAGCAGTACTTC
TRBJ2-1 few TRBV13 TRBD2 CASSLGLAGGESYNEQFF TGTGCCAGCAGCCTGGGACTAGCGGGGGGCGAGTCCTACAATGAGCAGTTCTTC
TRBJ1-1 - TRBV7-8 TRBD1 CASSFGTALYTEAFF TGTGCCAGCAGCTTCGGGACAGCCTTATACACTGAAGCTTTCTTT
TRBJ1-6 - TRBV5-6 - CASSLQGGNSPLHF TGTGCCAGCAGCTTGCAGGGTGGCAATTCACCCCTCCACTTT
TRBJ1-1 - TRBV12-3/TRBV12-4 - CASSYGAEAFF TGTGCCAGCAGCTACGGAGCTGAAGCTTTCTTT
TRBJ1-6 once TRBV2 - CAGYRDIGDNSPLHF TGTGCCGGGTACCGGGACATAGGTGATAATTCACCCCTCCACTTT
TRBJ1-1 - TRBV27 TRBD1 CASLDHGQGSTEAFF TGTGCCAGCCTGGACCACGGACAGGGTTCCACTGAAGCTTTCTTT
TRBJ1-3 - TRBV19 - CASRSGNTIYF TGTGCCAGCAGATCCGGAAACACCATATATTTT
TRBJ1-1 - TRBV25-1 TRBD1 CASRRTGNTEAFF TGTGCCAGCAGACGGACAGGGAACACTGAAGCTTTCTTT
TRBJ1-3 - TRBV5-1 - CASSLDSSGNTIYF TGCGCCAGCAGCTTGGACAGCTCGGGAAACACCATATATTTT
TRBJ2-5 - TRBV13 TRBD2 CASSPTSSGETQYF TGTGCCAGCAGCCCTACCTCTAGCGGAGAGACCCAGTACTTC
TRBJ2-7 - TRBV24-1 TRBD2 CATRKRERPSSYEQYF TGTGCCACCAGAAAGCGGGAGAGGCCTAGCTCCTACGAGCAGTACTTC
TRBJ2-7 few TRBV19 TRBD1 CASSKRGAGTDYEQYF TGTGCCAGTAGCAAACGGGGCGCCGGGACAGACTACGAGCAGTACTTC
TRBJ1-5 - TRBV6-1 TRBD1 CASSLGQGGQPQHF TGTGCCAGCAGTCTCGGACAGGGAGGTCAGCCCCAGCATTTT
TRBJ1-1 - TRBV2 - CASNRGSLATEAFF TGTGCCAGCAATCGGGGTTCCTTGGCTACTGAAGCTTTCTTT
TRBJ2-3 few TRBV6-5 TRBD2 CASTRRGGGAYTQYF TGTGCCAGCACCCGACGGGGCGGGGGGGCTTATACGCAGTATTTT
TRBJ2-3 - TRBV29-1 TRBD1 CSVVGTTGGGSDTQYF TGCAGCGTTGTCGGAACGACAGGGGGCGGCTCTGATACGCAGTATTTT
TRBJ1-2 - TRBV27 - CASSLNSNYGYTF TGTGCCAGCAGTTTGAACAGTAACTATGGCTACACCTTC
TRBJ1-2 few TRBV7-9 - CASSPKGLGYTF TGTGCCAGCAGCCCTAAGGGGTTGGGCTACACCTTC
TRBJ1-1 - TRBV12-3/TRBV12-4 - CASGQRLEAFF TGTGCCAGCGGACAGAGACTTGAAGCTTTCTTT
TRBJ1-2 - TRBV5-1 - CASSLGQVEKGYTF TGCGCCAGCAGCTTGGGACAGGTGGAGAAGGGCTACACCTTC
TRBJ2-7 - TRBV6-5 - CASSPHARQNEQYF TGTGCCAGCAGCCCCCATGCGCGGCAAAACGAGCAGTACTTC
TRBJ2-1 - TRBV6-5 TRBD2 CASSYSGLGYNEQFF TGTGCCAGCAGTTACTCCGGACTAGGCTACAATGAGCAGTTCTTC
TRBJ2-2 - TRBV27 - CASSLWSGAVGELFF TGTGCCAGCAGTTTATGGTCAGGGGCAGTCGGGGAGCTGTTTTTT